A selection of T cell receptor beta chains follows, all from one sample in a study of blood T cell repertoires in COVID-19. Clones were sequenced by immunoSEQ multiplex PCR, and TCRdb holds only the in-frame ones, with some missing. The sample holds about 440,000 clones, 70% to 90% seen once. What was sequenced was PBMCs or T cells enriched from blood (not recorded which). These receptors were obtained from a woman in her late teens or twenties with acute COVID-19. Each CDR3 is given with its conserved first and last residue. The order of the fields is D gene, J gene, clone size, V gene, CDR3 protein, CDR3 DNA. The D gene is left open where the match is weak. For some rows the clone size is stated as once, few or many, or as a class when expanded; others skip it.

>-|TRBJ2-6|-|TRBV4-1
CASRNNMGANVLTF
TGCGCCAGCAGAAACAATATGGGGGCCAACGTCCTGACTTTC
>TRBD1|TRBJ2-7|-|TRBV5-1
CASSSGGFEEQYF
TGCGCCAGCAGCTCAGGGGGTTTCGAAGAGCAGTACTTC
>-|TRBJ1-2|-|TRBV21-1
CASSKTSTGTDNYGYTF
TGTGCCAGCAGCAAAACCTCCACCGGGACAGACAACTATGGCTACACCTTC
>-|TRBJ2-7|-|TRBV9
CASSTPREPSSPTYEQYF
TGTGCCAGCAGCACCCCCCGGGAGCCCTCTAGCCCTACCTACGAGCAGTACTTC
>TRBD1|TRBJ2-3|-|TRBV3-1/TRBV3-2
CASSPAGGGADTQYF
TGTGCCAGCAGCCCCGCAGGGGGCGGGGCAGATACGCAGTATTTT
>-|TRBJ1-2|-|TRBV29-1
CSVRTDNYGYTF
TGCAGCGTGCGGACAGATAACTATGGCTACACCTTC
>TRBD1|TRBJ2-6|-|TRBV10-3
CAISVAGGGSGANVLTF
TGTGCCATCAGTGTCGCAGGGGGCGGCTCTGGGGCCAACGTCCTGACTTTC
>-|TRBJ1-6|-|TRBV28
CASIDVLGTSPFNSPLHF
TGTGCCAGCATAGATGTCCTGGGGACAAGTCCTTTCAATTCACCCCTCCACTTT
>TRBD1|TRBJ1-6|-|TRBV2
CASSLRTGGNSPLHF
TGTGCCAGCAGCCTTCGGACAGGGGGTAATTCACCCCTCCACTTT
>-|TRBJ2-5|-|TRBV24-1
CATSSPGQETQYF
TGTGCCACCAGTAGTCCGGGGCAAGAGACCCAGTACTTC
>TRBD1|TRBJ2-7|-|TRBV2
CASNGQGPTTYEQYF
TGTGCCAGCAACGGACAGGGACCGACCACCTACGAGCAGTACTTC
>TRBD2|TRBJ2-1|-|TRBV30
CAWSVASGSRNEQFF
TGTGCCTGGAGTGTCGCTAGCGGGAGTCGCAATGAGCAGTTCTTC
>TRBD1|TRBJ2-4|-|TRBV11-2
CASSLDRARSIQYF
TGTGCCAGCAGCTTGGACAGGGCGCGGAGCATTCAGTACTTC
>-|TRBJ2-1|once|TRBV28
CASSHTNNEQFF
TGTGCCAGCAGTCACACTAATAATGAGCAGTTCTTC
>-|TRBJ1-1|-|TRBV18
CASSPPLSVGMNTEAFF
TGTGCCAGCTCACCACCTTTGTCAGTCGGGATGAACACTGAAGCTTTCTTT
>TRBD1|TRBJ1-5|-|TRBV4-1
CASSQVGTGMSQPQHF
TGCGCCAGCAGCCAAGTTGGGACAGGGATGAGTCAGCCCCAGCATTTT
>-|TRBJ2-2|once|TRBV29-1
CSVQGTSNTGELFF
TGCAGCGTTCAGGGGACCTCGAACACCGGGGAGCTGTTTTTT
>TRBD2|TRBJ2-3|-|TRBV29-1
CSSGLAGEGSLHTQYF
TGCAGCTCGGGACTAGCGGGGGAGGGCTCATTGCATACGCAGTATTTT
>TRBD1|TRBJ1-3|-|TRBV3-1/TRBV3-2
CASRQGSGNTIYF
TGTGCCAGTCGACAGGGTTCTGGAAACACCATATATTTT
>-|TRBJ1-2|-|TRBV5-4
CASSPSNRDNYGYTF
TGTGCCAGCAGCCCCAGTAACAGGGACAACTATGGCTACACCTTC
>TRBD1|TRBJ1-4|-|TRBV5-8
CASSWGQGGEEKLFF
TGTGCCAGCAGCTGGGGACAGGGTGGTGAGGAAAAACTGTTTTTT
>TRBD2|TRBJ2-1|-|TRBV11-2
CASSRGRDSYNEQFF
TGTGCCAGCAGCCGCGGGAGGGACTCCTACAATGAGCAGTTCTTC
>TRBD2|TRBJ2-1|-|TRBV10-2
CASSESRLAGPNEQFF
TGCGCCAGCAGTGAGTCGAGACTAGCGGGACCCAATGAGCAGTTCTTC
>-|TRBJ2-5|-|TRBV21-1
CASSKGERENVQETQYF
TGTGCCAGCAGCAAAGGCGAGCGGGAGAACGTCCAAGAGACCCAGTACTTC
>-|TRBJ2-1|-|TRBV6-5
CASSYASQGGHEQFF
TGTGCCAGCAGTTACGCTAGCCAGGGGGGCCATGAGCAGTTCTTC
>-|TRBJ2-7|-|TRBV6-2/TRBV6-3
CASSYRGREQYF
TGTGCCAGCAGTTACAGAGGTAGAGAGCAGTACTTC
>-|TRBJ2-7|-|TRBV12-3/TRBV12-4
CASSLDSRYEQYF
TGTGCCAGCAGTTTGGACAGTAGGTACGAGCAGTACTTC
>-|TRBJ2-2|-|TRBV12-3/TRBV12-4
CASSATGPGELFF
TGTGCCAGCAGTGCCACAGGTCCCGGGGAGCTGTTTTTT
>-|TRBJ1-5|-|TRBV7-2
CASSLRGTRRSLSNQPQHF
TGTGCCAGCAGCTTAAGGGGGACCCGAAGGAGCCTTAGCAATCAGCCCCAGCATTTT
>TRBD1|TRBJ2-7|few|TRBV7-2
CASSLALGRGTYEQYF
TGTGCCAGCAGCTTAGCGCTCGGCAGGGGGACCTACGAGCAGTACTTC
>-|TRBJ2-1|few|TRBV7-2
CASSLGGSGNEQFF
TGTGCCAGCAGCTTAGGAGGGAGTGGGAATGAGCAGTTCTTC
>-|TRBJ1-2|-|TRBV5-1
CASSLGGQNQNYGYTF
TGCGCCAGCAGCTTGGGAGGACAGAATCAGAACTATGGCTACACCTTC
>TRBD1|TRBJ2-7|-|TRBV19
CASSIEGQGKLYF
TGTGCCAGTAGTATCGAGGGACAGGGTAAATTGTACTTC
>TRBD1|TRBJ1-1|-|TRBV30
CAWSRRTDRDRGTEAFF
TGTGCCTGGAGTCGTCGTACAGACCGGGACAGGGGCACTGAAGCTTTCTTT
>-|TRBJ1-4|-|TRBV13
CASSYRERDEKLFF
TGTGCCAGCAGCTACCGGGAAAGGGATGAAAAACTGTTTTTT
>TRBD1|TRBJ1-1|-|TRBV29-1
CSVALGVRTGDTEAFF
TGCAGCGTTGCCCTAGGTGTCAGGACAGGGGATACTGAAGCTTTCTTT
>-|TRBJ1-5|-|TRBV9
CASSVDLSDRINQPQHF
TGTGCCAGCAGCGTAGATTTATCCGACAGAATCAATCAGCCCCAGCATTTT
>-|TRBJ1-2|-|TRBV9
CASSDLDRTYGYTF
TGTGCCAGCAGCGACCTAGACAGGACCTATGGCTACACCTTC
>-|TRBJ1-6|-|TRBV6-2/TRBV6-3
CASSNDRNSPLHF
TGTGCCAGCAGTAACGACAGGAATTCACCCCTCCACTTT
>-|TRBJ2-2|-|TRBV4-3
CASSQDPLDSRELFF
TGCGCCAGCAGCCAAGACCCTCTTGATAGCCGGGAGCTGTTTTTT